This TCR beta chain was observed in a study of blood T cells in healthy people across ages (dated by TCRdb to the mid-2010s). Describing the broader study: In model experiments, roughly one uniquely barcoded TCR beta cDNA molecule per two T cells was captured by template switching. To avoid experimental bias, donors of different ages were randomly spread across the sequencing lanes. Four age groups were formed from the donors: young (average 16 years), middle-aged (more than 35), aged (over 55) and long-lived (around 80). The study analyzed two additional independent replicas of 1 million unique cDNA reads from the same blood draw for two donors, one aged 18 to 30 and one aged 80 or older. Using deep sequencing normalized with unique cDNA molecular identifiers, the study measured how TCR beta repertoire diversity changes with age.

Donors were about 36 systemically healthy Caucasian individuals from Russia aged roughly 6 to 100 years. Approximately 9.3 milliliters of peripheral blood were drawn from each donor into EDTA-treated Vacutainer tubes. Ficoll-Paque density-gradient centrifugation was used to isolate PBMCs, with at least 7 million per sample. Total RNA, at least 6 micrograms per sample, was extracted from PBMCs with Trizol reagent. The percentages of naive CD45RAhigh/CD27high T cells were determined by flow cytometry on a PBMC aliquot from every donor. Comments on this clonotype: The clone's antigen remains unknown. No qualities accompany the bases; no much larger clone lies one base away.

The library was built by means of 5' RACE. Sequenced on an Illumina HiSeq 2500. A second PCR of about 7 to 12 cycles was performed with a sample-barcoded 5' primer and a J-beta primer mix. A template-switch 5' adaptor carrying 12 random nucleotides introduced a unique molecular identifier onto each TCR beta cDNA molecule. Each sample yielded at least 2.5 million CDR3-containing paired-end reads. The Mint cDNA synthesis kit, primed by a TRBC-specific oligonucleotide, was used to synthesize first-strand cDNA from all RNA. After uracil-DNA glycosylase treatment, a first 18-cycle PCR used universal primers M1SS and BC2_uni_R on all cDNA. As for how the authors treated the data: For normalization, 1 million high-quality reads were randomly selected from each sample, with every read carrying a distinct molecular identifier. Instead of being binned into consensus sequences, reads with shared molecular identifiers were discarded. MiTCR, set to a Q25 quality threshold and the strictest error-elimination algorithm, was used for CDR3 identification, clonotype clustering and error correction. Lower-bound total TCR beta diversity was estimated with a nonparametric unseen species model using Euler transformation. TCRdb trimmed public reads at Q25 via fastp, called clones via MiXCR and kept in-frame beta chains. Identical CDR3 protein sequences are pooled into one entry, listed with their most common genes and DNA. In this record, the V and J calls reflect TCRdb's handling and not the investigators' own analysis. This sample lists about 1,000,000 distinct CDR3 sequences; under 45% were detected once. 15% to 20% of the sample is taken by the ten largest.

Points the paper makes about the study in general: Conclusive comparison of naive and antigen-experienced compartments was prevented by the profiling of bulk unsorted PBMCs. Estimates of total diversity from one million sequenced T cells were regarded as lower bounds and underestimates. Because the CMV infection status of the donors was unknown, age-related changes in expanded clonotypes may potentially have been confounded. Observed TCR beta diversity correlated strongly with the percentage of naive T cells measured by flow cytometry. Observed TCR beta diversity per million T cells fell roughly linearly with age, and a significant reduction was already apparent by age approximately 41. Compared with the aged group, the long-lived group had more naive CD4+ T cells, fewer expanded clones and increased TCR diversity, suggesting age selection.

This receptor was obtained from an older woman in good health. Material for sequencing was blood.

The CDR3 is CASSEDRGSYQETQYF. The sequence in DNA is TGTGCCAGCAGTGAAGACAGGGGGTCTTACCAAGAGACCCAGTACTTC. The rearranged chain carries TRBV27 and TRBJ2-5; the central 9 bases match TRBD1. For CDR1 and CDR2, the germline V gene (reference sequence) lists MNHEY and SMNVEV. The CDR3 has 16 amino acids, counting the end cysteine and phenylalanine. The read is trimmed to its CDR3 DNA, 48 bases read in frame from base 1. Trimming leaves V shorter by 5 bases and J shorter by 0 bases, with the junction holding 7 bases beyond the gene matches.